This T cell receptor beta chain was observed in a study of blood T cell repertoires in COVID-19. Background on the study: COVID-19 samples from acute and convalescent phases originated in the United States, Italy and Spain. The analysed material was cDNA or gDNA that came from T cells, B-cell-depleted T cells, or PBMCs.

Authors' data handling: How many nucleated cells were present was estimated from reference gene primer amplification. Data came from immunoSEQ multiplex PCR; TCRdb stores just in-frame clones and leaves some out. Clonal size and the V and J genes are those of that table, whereas D and trimming came from the DNA. The sample has some 120,000 clones, more than 70% seen once. CDR3 length: 15 residues. Germline-derived CDR1 and CDR2 are SGHAT and FQNNGV. V lost 5 bases and J lost 3; bases outside the gene matches: 9. The chain links TRBV11-2 to TRBJ2-7, with TRBD1 matching over 8 bases. This receptor was obtained from a man between 60 and 70 years old with acute or convalescent COVID-19. Sequenced: peripheral blood. CDR3 coding DNA: TGTGCCAGCAGCCCGACAGGGGCAGGGGGCTACGAGCAGTACTTC. It codes for CASSPTGAGGYEQYF.